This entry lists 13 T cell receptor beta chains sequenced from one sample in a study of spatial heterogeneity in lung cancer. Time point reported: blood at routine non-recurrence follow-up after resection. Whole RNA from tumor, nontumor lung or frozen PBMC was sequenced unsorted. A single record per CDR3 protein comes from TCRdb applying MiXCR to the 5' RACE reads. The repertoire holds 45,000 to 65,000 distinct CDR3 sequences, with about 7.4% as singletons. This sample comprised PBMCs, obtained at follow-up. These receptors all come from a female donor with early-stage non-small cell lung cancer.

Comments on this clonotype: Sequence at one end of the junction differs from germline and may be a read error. This chain's CDR3 is CAIRGTGGDYGFTF. The CDR3 DNA sequence: TGTGCCATCAGGGGGACAGGGGGTGACTATGGCTTCACCTTC. The gene calls are TRBV10-3 and TRBJ1-2; 11 bases are a match to TRBD1. The CDR3 runs to 14 residues. Germline V lookup: CDR1 ENHRY, CDR2 SYGVKD.

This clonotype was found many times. Written as DNA, the CDR3 is TGTGCCAGCAGCTTGGGGGCAGGGGTGTACGACTATGGCTACACCTTC. Translated: CASSLGAGVYDYGYTF. The chain employs TRBV5-6 and TRBJ1-2, with a possible D match to TRBD1 (6 bases). V lost 0 bases and J 3 bases, leaving 15 bases between the germline ends. Germline-derived CDR1 and CDR2 are SGHDT and YYEEEE. This CDR3 is 16 amino acids long.

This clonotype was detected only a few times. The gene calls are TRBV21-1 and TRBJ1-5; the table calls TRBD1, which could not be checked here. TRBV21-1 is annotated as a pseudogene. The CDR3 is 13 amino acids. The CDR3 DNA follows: TGTGCCGGACCGGGGCGGTTCAATCAGCCCCAGCATTTT. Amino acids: CAGPGRFNQPQHF.

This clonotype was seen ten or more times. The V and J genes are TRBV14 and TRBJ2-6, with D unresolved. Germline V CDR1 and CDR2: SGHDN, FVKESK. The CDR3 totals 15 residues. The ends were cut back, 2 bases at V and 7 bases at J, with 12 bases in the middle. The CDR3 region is CASSQLPQSANVLTF. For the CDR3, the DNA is TGTGCCAGCAGCCAATTGCCCCAGAGTGCCAACGTCCTGACTTTC.

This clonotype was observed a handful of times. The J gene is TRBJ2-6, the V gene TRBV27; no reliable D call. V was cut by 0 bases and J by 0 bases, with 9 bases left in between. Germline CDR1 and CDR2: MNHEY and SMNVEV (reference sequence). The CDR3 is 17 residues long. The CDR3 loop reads CASSLSGQFSGANVLTF. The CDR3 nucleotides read TGTGCCAGCAGTTTATCGGGCCAGTTCTCTGGGGCCAACGTCCTGACTTTC.

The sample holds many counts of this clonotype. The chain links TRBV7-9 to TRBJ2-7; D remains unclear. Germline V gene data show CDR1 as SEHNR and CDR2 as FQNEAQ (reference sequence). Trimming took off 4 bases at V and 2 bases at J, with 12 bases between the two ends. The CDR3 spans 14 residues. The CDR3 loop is CASSSSPNPYEQYF. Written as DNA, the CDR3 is TGTGCCAGCAGCTCGTCCCCGAACCCCTACGAGCAGTACTTC.

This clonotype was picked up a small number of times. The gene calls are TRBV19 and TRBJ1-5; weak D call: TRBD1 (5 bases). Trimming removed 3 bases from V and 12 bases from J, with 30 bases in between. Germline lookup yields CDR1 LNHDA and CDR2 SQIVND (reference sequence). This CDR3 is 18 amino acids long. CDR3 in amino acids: CASSIGKGGTYGIRLQHF. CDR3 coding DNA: TGTGCCAGTAGTATTGGTAAGGGTGGGACGTATGGGATCAGACTCCAGCATTTT.

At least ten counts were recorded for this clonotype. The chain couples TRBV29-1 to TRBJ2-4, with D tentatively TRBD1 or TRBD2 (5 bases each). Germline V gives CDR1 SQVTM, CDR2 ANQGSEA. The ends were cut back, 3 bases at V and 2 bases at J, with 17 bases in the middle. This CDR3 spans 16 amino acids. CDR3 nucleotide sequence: TGCAGCGTTGAGGCTTGGGGCCGGGGAACCAAAAACATTCAGTACTTC. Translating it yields CSVEAWGRGTKNIQYF.

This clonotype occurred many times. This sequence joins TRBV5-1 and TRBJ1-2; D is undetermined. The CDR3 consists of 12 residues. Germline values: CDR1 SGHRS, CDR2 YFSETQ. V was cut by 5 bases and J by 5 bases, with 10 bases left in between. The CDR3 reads CASRSPPYGYTF. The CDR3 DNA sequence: TGCGCCAGCAGGTCGCCGCCATATGGCTACACCTTC.

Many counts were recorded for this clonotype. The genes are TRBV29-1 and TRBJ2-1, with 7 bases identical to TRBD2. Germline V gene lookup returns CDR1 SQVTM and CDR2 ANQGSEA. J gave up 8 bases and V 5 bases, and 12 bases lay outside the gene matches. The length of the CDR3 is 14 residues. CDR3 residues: CSVLRAGSGDEQFF. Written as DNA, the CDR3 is TGCAGCGTTCTACGAGCGGGGTCGGGGGATGAGCAGTTCTTC.

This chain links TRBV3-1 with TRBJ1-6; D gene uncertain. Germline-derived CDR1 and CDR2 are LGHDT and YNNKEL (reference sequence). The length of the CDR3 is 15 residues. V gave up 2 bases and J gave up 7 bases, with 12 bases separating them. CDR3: CASSQSASGNSPLHF. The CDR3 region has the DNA TGTGCCAGCAGCCAATCGGCGTCGGGGAATTCACCCCTCCACTTT.

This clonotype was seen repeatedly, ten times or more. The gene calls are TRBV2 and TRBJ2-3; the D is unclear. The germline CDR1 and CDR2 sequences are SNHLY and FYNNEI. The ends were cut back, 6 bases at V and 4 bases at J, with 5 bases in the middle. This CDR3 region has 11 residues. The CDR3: CASRTSDTQYF. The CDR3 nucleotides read TGTGCCAGCAGAACGTCAGATACGCAGTATTTT.

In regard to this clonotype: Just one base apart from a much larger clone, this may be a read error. As DNA, the CDR3 is TGTGCCAGCAGCTTGGCTGGGACAGGGTACAATGAGCAGATCTTC. Its protein is CASSLAGTGYNEQIF. This sequence joins TRBV5-5 and TRBJ2-1; 9 bases are shared with TRBD1. CDR3 size: 15 residues. Germline-derived CDR1 and CDR2 are SGHKS and YYEKEE (reference sequence).